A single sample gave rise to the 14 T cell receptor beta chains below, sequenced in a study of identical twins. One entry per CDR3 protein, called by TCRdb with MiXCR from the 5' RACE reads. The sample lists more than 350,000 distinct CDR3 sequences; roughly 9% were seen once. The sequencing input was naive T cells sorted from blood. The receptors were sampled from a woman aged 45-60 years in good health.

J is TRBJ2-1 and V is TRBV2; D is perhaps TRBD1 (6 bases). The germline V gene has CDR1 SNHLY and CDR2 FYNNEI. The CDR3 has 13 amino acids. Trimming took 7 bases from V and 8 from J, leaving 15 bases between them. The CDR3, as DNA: TGTGCCAGCATAAAGGGGGTACAGGATGAGCAGTTCTTC. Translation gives CASIKGVQDEQFF. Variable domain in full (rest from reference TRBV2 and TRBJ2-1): EPEVTQTPSHQVTQMGQEVILRCVPISNHLYFYWYRQILGQKVEFLVSFYNNEISEKSEIFDDQFSVERPDGSNFTLKIRSTKLEDSAMYFCASIKGVQDEQFFGPGTRLTVL.

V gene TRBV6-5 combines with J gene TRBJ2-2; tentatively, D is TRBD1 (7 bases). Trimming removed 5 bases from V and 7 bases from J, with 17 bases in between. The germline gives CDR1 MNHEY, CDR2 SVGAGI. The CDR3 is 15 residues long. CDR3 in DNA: TGTGCCAGCAGTCCAATGACAGGGAGGATCGGGGAGCTGTTTTTT. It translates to CASSPMTGRIGELFF.

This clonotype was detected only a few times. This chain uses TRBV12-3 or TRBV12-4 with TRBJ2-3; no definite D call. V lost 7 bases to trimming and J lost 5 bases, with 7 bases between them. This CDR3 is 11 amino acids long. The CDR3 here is CASTLLDTQYF. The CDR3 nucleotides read TGTGCCAGCACCCTTCTAGATACGCAGTATTTT.

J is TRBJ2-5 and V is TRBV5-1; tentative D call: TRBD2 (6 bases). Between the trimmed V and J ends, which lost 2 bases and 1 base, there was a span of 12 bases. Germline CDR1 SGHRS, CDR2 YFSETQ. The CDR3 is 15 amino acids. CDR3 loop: CASSFRAGTQETQYF. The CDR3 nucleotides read TGCGCCAGCAGCTTTAGGGCGGGGACCCAAGAGACCCAGTACTTC. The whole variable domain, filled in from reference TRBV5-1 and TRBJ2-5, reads KAGVTQTPRYLIKTRGQQVTLSCSPISGHRSVSWYQQTPGQGLQFLFEYFSETQRNKGNFPGRFSGRQFSNSRSEMNVSTLELGDSALYLCASSFRAGTQETQYFGPGTRLLVL.

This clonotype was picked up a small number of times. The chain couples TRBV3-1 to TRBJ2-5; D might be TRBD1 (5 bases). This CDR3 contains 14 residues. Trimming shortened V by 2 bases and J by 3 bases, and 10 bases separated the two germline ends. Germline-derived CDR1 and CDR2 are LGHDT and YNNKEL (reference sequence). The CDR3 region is CASSQWGAKETQYF. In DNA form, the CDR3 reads TGTGCCAGCAGCCAATGGGGCGCTAAAGAGACCCAGTACTTC.

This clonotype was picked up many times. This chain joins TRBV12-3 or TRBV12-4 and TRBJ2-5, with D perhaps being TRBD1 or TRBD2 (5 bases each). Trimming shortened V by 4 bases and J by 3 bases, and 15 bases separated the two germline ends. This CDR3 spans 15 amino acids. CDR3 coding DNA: TGTGCCAGCAGTTCCACCCGGGACGGGGAAGAGACCCAGTACTTC. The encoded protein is CASSSTRDGEETQYF.

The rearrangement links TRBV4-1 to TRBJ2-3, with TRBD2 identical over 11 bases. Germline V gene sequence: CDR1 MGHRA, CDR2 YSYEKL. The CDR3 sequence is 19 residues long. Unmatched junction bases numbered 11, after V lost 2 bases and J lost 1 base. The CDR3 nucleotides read TGCGCCAGCAGCCAACTACTAGCGGGAGCCACATGGGGCACAGATACGCAGTATTTT. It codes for CASSQLLAGATWGTDTQYF.

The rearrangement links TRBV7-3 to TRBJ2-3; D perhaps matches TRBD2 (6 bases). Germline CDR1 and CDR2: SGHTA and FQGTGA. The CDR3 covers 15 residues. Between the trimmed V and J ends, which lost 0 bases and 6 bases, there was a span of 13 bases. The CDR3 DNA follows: TGTGCCAGCAGCTTAACCCCGGCGGGGATGGATACGCAGTATTTT. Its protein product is CASSLTPAGMDTQYF.

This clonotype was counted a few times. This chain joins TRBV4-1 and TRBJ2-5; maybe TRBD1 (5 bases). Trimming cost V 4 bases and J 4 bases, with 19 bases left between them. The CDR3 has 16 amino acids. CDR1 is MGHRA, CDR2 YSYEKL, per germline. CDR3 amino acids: CASSPGPQSSPETQYF. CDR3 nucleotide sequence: TGCGCCAGCAGCCCAGGGCCACAAAGTTCCCCAGAGACCCAGTACTTC.

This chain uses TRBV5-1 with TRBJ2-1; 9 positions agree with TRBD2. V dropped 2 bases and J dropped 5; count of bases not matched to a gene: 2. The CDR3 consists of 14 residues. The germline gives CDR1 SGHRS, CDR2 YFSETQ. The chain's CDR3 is CASSLASGNNEQFF. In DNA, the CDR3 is TGCGCCAGCAGCTTAGCTAGCGGGAACAATGAGCAGTTCTTC.

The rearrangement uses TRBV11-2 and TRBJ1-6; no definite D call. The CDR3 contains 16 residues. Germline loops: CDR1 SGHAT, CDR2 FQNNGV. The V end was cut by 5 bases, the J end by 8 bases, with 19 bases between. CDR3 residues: CASSALEGRLYSPLHF. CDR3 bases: TGTGCCAGCAGCGCCCTCGAAGGACGGCTTTATTCACCCCTCCACTTT.

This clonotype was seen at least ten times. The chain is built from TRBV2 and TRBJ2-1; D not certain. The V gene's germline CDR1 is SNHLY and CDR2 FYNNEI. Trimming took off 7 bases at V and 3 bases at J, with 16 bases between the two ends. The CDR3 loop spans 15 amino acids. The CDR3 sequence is CASIFETIDYNEQFF. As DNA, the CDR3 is TGTGCCAGCATCTTCGAGACAATCGACTACAATGAGCAGTTCTTC.

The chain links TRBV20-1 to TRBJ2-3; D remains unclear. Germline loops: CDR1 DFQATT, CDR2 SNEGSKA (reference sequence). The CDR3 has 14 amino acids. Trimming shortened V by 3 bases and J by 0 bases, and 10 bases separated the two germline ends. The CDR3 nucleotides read TGCAGTGCTAGCGGGTGGGATAGCACAGATACGCAGTATTTT. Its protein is CSASGWDSTDTQYF.

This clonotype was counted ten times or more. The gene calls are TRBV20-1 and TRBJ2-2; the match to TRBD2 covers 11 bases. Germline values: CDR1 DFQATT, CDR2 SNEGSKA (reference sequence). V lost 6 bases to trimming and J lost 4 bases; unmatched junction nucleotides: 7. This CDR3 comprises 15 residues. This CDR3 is CSAPLAGVITGELFF. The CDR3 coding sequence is TGCAGTGCCCCACTAGCGGGAGTTATCACCGGGGAGCTGTTTTTT.